This T cell receptor (beta chain) is drawn from a study of beta chain features in type 1 diabetes (dated by TCRdb to the late 2010s). Study-wide context: Mean age, gender distribution, total cell number and subset yield did not differ between patients and healthy donors. The study compared the TCRB repertoires of sorted circulating CD4+ T cell subsets in recently diagnosed type 1 diabetes patients with those in matched healthy donors. A total of about 100,000,000 sorted cells were examined across all samples, and RNA yield correlated strongly with the number of cells per subset. Naive and central memory subsets were obtained from all 30 or so donors, but regulatory and stem cell-like memory subsets were isolated from only 8 patients and roughly eight healthy donors. The research as a whole found: The naive, central memory and regulatory TCRB repertoires appeared to resemble one another more closely among patients than among healthy donors. Sequencing cDNA rather than genomic DNA could over-represent highly expressing activated cells, although activation and CD3 levels did not differ between groups. A moderate but significant shortening of TCRB CDR3 length was observed in type 1 diabetes patients in all four CD4+ subsets. Patients with type 1 diabetes made fewer insertions and deleted more nucleotides at VDJ recombination sites, implying thymic rearrangement abnormalities. Because small numbers of individuals were included in the HLA sub-analyses, any influence of HLA type on TCRB rearrangement was left unresolved. PCR might favor shorter templates, but patient and control samples were amplified and corrected together, so any skew would affect both groups equally.

From each donor, a single peripheral blood sample of about 100 mL on average was drawn into heparinised tubes. A BD FACSAria II was used to sort naive, central memory, regulatory and stem cell-like memory CD4+ T cells with a panel that included CD45RO, CCR7, CD25, CD127, CD95 and CD27. Purity was above 95% for every sorted population. PBMCs were separated immediately by Lymphoprep density gradient centrifugation and were stained directly, without being cultured. So that batch effects would be minimized, each experiment stained and sorted samples in pairs, pairing one healthy donor with one patient. The entire amount of isolated RNA was reverse transcribed using the High Capacity cDNA Reverse Transcription Kit, so the sequenced TCRB transcripts were expressed ones. Naive, central memory and regulatory T cell samples underwent deep immunoSEQ sequencing, averaging about 3.57 million total reads per sample. Sorted cells were lysed in RLT buffer and RNA was extracted with DNase-treated RNeasy Micro or Mini kits, depending on cell number. To prevent cross-contamination, each cell subset was processed individually, whereas patient and healthy donor samples were processed jointly. The immunoSEQ multiplex PCR was used to amplify TCRB sequences from cDNA, yielding 87-bp fragments that span the CDR3 region. Sequencing of the amplicons was done on the Illumina HiSeq platform. The published analysis was carried out like this. PCR bias was corrected computationally using synthetic template baselines, and reads within Hamming distance 2 were collapsed, with unmergeable singletons discarded. Reads were aligned against IMGT so that V, D and J genes, CDR3 length and insertions or deletions at six rearrangement sites could be assigned. Within each subset, clonotype counts were normalized to sorted cell number, after which true diversity and Gini coefficients were computed with the tcR R package. The overlap coefficient, calculated on TCRB nucleotide sequences, was used to measure repertoire sharing. As a proxy for the pre-selection repertoire, out-of-frame TCRB sequences from naive cells were analyzed. Not all clones reach the TCRdb copy of this immuneACCESS table, which keeps in-frame sequences only. Checked studies attribute under half of the gap to unresolved V genes and leave the rest unexplained. That table is the source of V, J and clone size, and D and trimming were worked out from the DNA. The sample table lists 600,000 or so clones, roughly 12% of them with a count of one. The ten largest clones capture roughly 0.12% of the sample.

V is pared back by 5 bases and J by 0 bases, with 25 bases lying between the germline termini. For CDR1 and CDR2, the germline V gene (reference sequence) lists PRHDT and FYEKMQ. The CDR3 runs 20 amino acids, cysteine and phenylalanine included. Only CDR3 DNA remains: 60 bases, in frame from the first base. This clone was seen more than once but under ten times. Its target antigen remains unknown. Base qualities are not provided; no much larger clone lies one nucleotide away. This clonotype was obtained from a man aged 25 to 45 with type 1 diabetes. The specimen was naive CD4+ T cells from blood. What the cell subset or site label conveys for this sample: true naive CD4+ T cells. The V and J segments used are TRBV13 and TRBJ1-4; the D gene is possibly TRBD1, with 6 bases matching. The CDR3 region has the sequence CASSVGRGRRFLATNEKLFF. The bases read TGTGCCAGCAGCGTCGGCAGGGGACGCCGTTTTCTCGCAACTAATGAAAAACTGTTTTTT.